The 25 T cell receptor beta chains listed next were all sequenced from one sample in a study of control samples from healthy donors and cancer patients. TCRdb's copy holds only in-frame clones and misses some; the assay was immunoSEQ multiplex PCR. The sample lists 120,000 or so clones; over 80% were seen once. The sequencing sample was made of PBMCs. These receptors came from an older man with head and neck cancer.

CDR3 in amino acids: CASTRDRSYEQYF. The CDR3 DNA reads TGTGCCAGCACAAGGGACAGAAGTTACGAGCAGTACTTC. The chain employs TRBV5-6 and TRBJ2-7, with 7 bases matching TRBD1. With V trimmed by 6 bases and J by 4 bases, 7 bases remained unmatched. Germline CDR1 reads SGHDT; CDR2 reads YYEEEE. The CDR3 length is 13 residues.

The chain joins TRBV6-5 to TRBJ1-4; D possibly corresponds to TRBD1 (5 bases). CDR1 and CDR2 (germline): MNHEY, SVGAGI. The CDR3 totals 16 residues. V was cut by 0 bases and J by 4 bases, with 12 bases left in between. The CDR3 sequence: CASSYSGTGYNEKLFF. CDR3 in DNA: TGTGCCAGCAGTTACTCGGGGACTGGTTATAATGAAAAACTGTTTTTT.

CDR3 residues: CASSLGQVNYGYTF. The CDR3 DNA follows: TGTGCCAGCAGCTTGGGACAGGTTAACTATGGCTACACCTTC. The V and J genes are TRBV5-6 and TRBJ1-2, with a weak D call TRBD1 (6 bases). V was trimmed by 0 bases and J by 1 base, leaving 7 bases between them. The CDR3 is made up of 14 amino acids. CDR1 is SGHDT and CDR2 is YYEEEE in the germline V gene.

In nucleotides, the CDR3 is TGTGCCAGCAGAGAATGGGACAGCCTCCCTGGAAACACCATATATTTT. Residues: CASREWDSLPGNTIYF. V gene TRBV6-1 combines with J gene TRBJ1-3, with TRBD1 matching 7 bases. V was pared by 6 bases and J by 2 bases, with 10 bases of the junction left unmatched. This CDR3 region has 16 residues. Germline V gives CDR1 MNHNS, CDR2 SASEGT.

The chain uses TRBV5-1 and TRBJ2-7; tentative D call: TRBD1 (6 bases). Germline V gene sequence: CDR1 SGHRS, CDR2 YFSETQ. The CDR3 length is 16 residues. Trimming took off 4 bases at V and 7 bases at J, with 24 bases between the two ends. The chain's CDR3 is CASSPTTGNRLGEQYF. The CDR3 DNA follows: TGCGCCAGCAGCCCAACTACAGGGAATAGGCTTGGGGAGCAGTACTTC. The full variable domain, completed using reference TRBV5-1 and TRBJ2-7, is KAGVTQTPRYLIKTRGQQVTLSCSPISGHRSVSWYQQTPGQGLQFLFEYFSETQRNKGNFPGRFSGRQFSNSRSEMNVSTLELGDSALYLCASSPTTGNRLGEQYFGPGTRLTVT.

The chain couples TRBV30 to TRBJ2-1; D possibly matches TRBD1 or TRBD2 (5 bases each). Trimming pared 1 base from V and 0 bases from J, leaving 13 bases between. Germline CDR1 and CDR2: GTSNPN and SVGIG (reference sequence). The CDR3 is made up of 16 amino acids. The CDR3: CAWSGGSSLSYNEQFF. The DNA for the CDR3 is TGTGCCTGGAGTGGGGGGTCATCCCTCTCCTACAATGAGCAGTTCTTC.

The rearrangement links TRBV5-6 to TRBJ2-1; 8 bases match TRBD1. Germline V gene data show CDR1 as SGHDT and CDR2 as YYEEEE. The CDR3 sequence is 16 residues long. Trimming cost V 0 bases and J 6 bases; bases outside gene matches: 8. CDR3 DNA: TGTGCCAGCAGCTTGGCCAGGACAGGGTCGGGCAATGAGCAGTTCTTC. Protein product: CASSLARTGSGNEQFF. Combining the CDR3 with reference TRBV5-6 and TRBJ2-1 gives the whole variable domain DAGVTQSPTHLIKTRGQQVTLRCSPKSGHDTVSWYQQALGQGPQFIFQYYEEEERQRGNFPDRFSGHQFPNYSSELNVNALLLGDSALYLCASSLARTGSGNEQFFGPGTRLTVL.

This chain uses TRBV5-1 with TRBJ2-3; 8 bases match TRBD2. The CDR3 covers 14 residues. The germline V gene encodes CDR1 SGHRS and CDR2 YFSETQ. With 4 bases clipped from V and 4 bases from J, the junction kept 5 bases outside the gene matches. This CDR3 is CASSPGLVSDTQYF. Here the CDR3 DNA reads TGCGCCAGCAGCCCGGGACTAGTATCAGATACGCAGTATTTT.

The rearrangement links TRBV27 to TRBJ1-5; possibly TRBD1 for D (6 bases). There are 16 residues in the CDR3. The V and J ends lost 6 bases and 0 bases respectively, with 15 bases between them. The germline V gene has CDR1 MNHEY and CDR2 SMNVEV (reference sequence). DNA for the CDR3: TGTGCCAGCAGCCCAATCCAGGGGTATAGCAATCAGCCCCAGCATTTT. Encoded protein: CASSPIQGYSNQPQHF.

This clone was seen a single time. CDR3 coding DNA: TGTGCCTGGAGTGTAAGCGGACAGATCTATGGCTACACCTTC. Amino acids: CAWSVSGQIYGYTF. The chain employs TRBV30 and TRBJ1-2; tentative D call: TRBD1 (6 bases). Per the germline V gene, CDR1 is GTSNPN and CDR2 is SVGIG (reference sequence). The CDR3 is made up of 14 amino acids. V lost 0 bases to trimming and J lost 4 bases, with 12 bases between them.

The chain links TRBV5-8 to TRBJ1-2; no clear D gene. Trimming cost V 2 bases and J 5 bases, with 19 bases left between them. This CDR3 has 16 residues. Germline CDR1 reads SGHTS; CDR2 reads YDEGEE. This CDR3 reads CASSFGRTLLLYGYTF. The CDR3 DNA reads TGTGCCAGCAGCTTTGGACGGACTCTCCTACTGTATGGCTACACCTTC.

The rearrangement links TRBV5-1 to TRBJ2-1, with 9 nucleotides matching TRBD2. Germline lookup yields CDR1 SGHRS and CDR2 YFSETQ. Germline trimming cut 4 bases from V and 0 bases from J; bases unmatched to any gene: 8. This CDR3 spans 17 amino acids. The CDR3, as DNA: TGCGCCAGCAGCAGTTCGGGACTAGCCGCCTCCTACAATGAGCAGTTCTTC. This encodes CASSSSGLAASYNEQFF.

This clone was detected only once. The genes are TRBV16 and TRBJ1-4; D perhaps matches TRBD1 (5 bases). CDR1 is KGHSY, CDR2 FQNENV, per germline. V was trimmed by 3 bases and J by 10 bases, leaving 18 bases between them. The CDR3 totals 15 residues. CDR3 in amino acids: CASSQPRPGEGKLFF. The CDR3 nucleotides read TGTGCCAGCAGCCAGCCAAGGCCGGGGGAGGGAAAACTGTTTTTT.

The chain links TRBV7-6 to TRBJ1-1; D is ambiguous. Germline assignment: CDR1 SGHVS and CDR2 FNYEAQ. CDR3 length: 13 residues. Trimming shortened V by 5 bases and J by 1 base, and 8 bases separated the two germline ends. The CDR3: CASSVIGNTEAFF. The CDR3 DNA reads as TGTGCCAGCAGCGTGATAGGGAACACTGAAGCTTTCTTT.

This chain uses TRBV14 with TRBJ1-1; 7 bases align to TRBD1. Germline assignment: CDR1 SGHDN and CDR2 FVKESK. V lost 6 bases, J lost 5 bases, and 9 bases stayed unmatched. CDR3 length equals 14 residues. The CDR3: CASRPLTGRTEAFF. The CDR3 DNA reads as TGTGCCAGCAGACCTTTGACAGGGAGGACTGAAGCTTTCTTT.

This chain joins TRBV11-3 and TRBJ2-3; 7 nucleotides line up with TRBD2. Germline V gene sequence: CDR1 SGHNT, CDR2 YENEEA. Trimming removed 1 base from V and 4 bases from J; junction bases left unmatched: 11. The CDR3 has 17 amino acids. The CDR3 coding sequence is TGTGCCAGCAGCTTAGGTGGATGGGAGGGGTCCGCAGATACGCAGTATTTT. As protein: CASSLGGWEGSADTQYF. Full variable domain (missing parts from reference TRBV11-3 and TRBJ2-3): EAGVVQSPRYKIIEKKQPVAFWCNPISGHNTLYWYLQNLGQGPELLIRYENEEAVDDSQLPKDRFSAERLKGVDSTLKIQPAELGDSAVYLCASSLGGWEGSADTQYFGPGTRLTVL.

This CDR3 reads CASSKRPGTGNTEAFF. In DNA form, the CDR3 reads TGTGCCAGCAGCAAAAGGCCCGGGACGGGGAACACTGAAGCTTTCTTT. This sequence joins TRBV7-9 and TRBJ1-1, with D maybe TRBD1 (5 bases). V lost 5 bases, J lost 1 base, and 17 bases lay in between. Germline loops: CDR1 SEHNR, CDR2 FQNEAQ (reference sequence). The CDR3 contains 16 residues.

The genes are TRBV30 and TRBJ1-1, with 7 nucleotides matching TRBD1. This CDR3 spans 12 amino acids. Looked up from germline, CDR1 is GTSNPN and CDR2 is SVGIG (reference sequence). Trimming cost V 3 bases and J 6 bases; bases outside gene matches: 4. CDR3 coding DNA: TGTGCCTGGAGGACAGGGCTCGCTGAAGCTTTCTTT. Protein product: CAWRTGLAEAFF.

J is TRBJ1-4 and V is TRBV11-2; D is uncertain. Trimming left V 4 bases short and J 5 bases short, with 14 bases between. CDR3 size: 15 residues. Germline V lookup: CDR1 SGHAT, CDR2 FQNNGV. CDR3 in DNA: TGTGCCAGCAGCTCTGGTCCAAGAGGCAATGAAAAACTGTTTTTT. Its translation: CASSSGPRGNEKLFF.

The V and J genes are TRBV18 and TRBJ2-1, with TRBD1 identical over 7 bases. This CDR3 region has 16 residues. The germline V gene has CDR1 KGHSH and CDR2 LQKENI. Germline trimming cut 2 bases from V and 4 bases from J; bases unmatched to any gene: 8. The CDR3 reads CASSPKGQTLYNEQFF. CDR3 DNA sequence: TGTGCCAGCTCACCAAAGGGACAGACCTTATACAATGAGCAGTTCTTC.

The CDR3 here is CATSSDGRPYEGYTF. The CDR3 DNA reads TGTGCCACCAGCAGTGACGGCAGACCGTATGAGGGCTACACCTTC. The chain is built from TRBV15 and TRBJ1-2; D not resolved. Trimming cost V 3 bases and J 8 bases, with 19 bases left between them. CDR1 and CDR2 (germline): LNHNV, YYDKDF (reference sequence). This CDR3 has 15 residues. Filled out from reference TRBV15 and TRBJ1-2, the complete variable domain reads DAMVIQNPRYQVTQFGKPVTLSCSQTLNHNVMYWYQQKSSQAPKLLFHYYDKDFNNEADTPDNFQSRRPNTSFCFLDIRSPGLGDTAMYLCATSSDGRPYEGYTFGSGTRLTVV.

The genes are TRBV5-1 and TRBJ1-3, with 7 positions matching TRBD1. Germline CDR1 is SGHRS and CDR2 is YFSETQ. This CDR3 is built from 15 residues. V dropped 0 bases and J dropped 1; count of bases not matched to a gene: 1. CDR3: CASSLETGSGNTIYF. The CDR3 DNA follows: TGCGCCAGCAGCTTGGAGACAGGGTCTGGAAACACCATATATTTT.

In DNA form, the CDR3 reads TGTGCCAGCAGTTTCGGTTATAGCACAGATACGCAGTATTTT. Translating gives CASSFGYSTDTQYF. The V gene is TRBV27, the J gene TRBJ2-3, with no clear D. The CDR3 is 14 residues long. V gave up 3 bases and J gave up 0 bases, with 7 bases separating them. Germline V lookup: CDR1 MNHEY, CDR2 SMNVEV (reference sequence).

This clone came up a few times. The V and J genes are TRBV7-2 and TRBJ1-1; D may be TRBD1 (6 bases). CDR3 length: 14 residues. The ends were cut back, 1 base at V and 4 bases at J, with 10 bases in the middle. Germline V gene data show CDR1 as SGHTA and CDR2 as FQGNSA. CDR3 sequence reads: CASSLDRGGTEAFF. DNA for the CDR3: TGTGCCAGCAGCTTAGATAGAGGGGGCACTGAAGCTTTCTTT.

A word on this clone: The junction differs from germline at one of its ends, possibly a read error. The chain recombines TRBV9 with TRBJ2-6; D is perhaps TRBD1 (5 bases). Germline V gives CDR1 SGDLS, CDR2 YYNGEE. The CDR3 covers 17 residues. The CDR3 bases are TGTGCCAGCAGCCTACCTGGGTACCTCTCTGGGGCCAACGTCCCGACTTTC. Translating gives CASSLPGYLSGANVPTF.